This T cell receptor (beta chain) stems from a study of tumor-infiltrating lymphocytes in primary liver carcinoma. Germline assignment: CDR1 SGHDT and CDR2 YYEEEE. There are 15 residues in the CDR3. Study observations and caveats: Reduced overlap was seen in tumor-adjacent and tumor-blood pairs versus tumor region pairs.

In the case of this clonotype: The antigen remains undetermined. The germline gene is not matched at one end of the junction; a read error may be the cause.

Extraction also yielded germline DNA, while blood RNA was obtained from unsorted whole blood. Donors were untreated and chronically infected with HBV. In advance of surgery, 3 to 4.5 milliliters of peripheral blood were collected. Total RNA (approximately 500 ng) served as template for TCR beta cDNA synthesis primed by a constant-region primer. Sequencing libraries for TCR beta derived from three nested multiplex PCR rounds that used slightly modified ARM-PCR. Researchers ran the first two PCR rounds for roughly 10 cycles each with TRBV1-TRBV30 forward primers and a C-beta reverse primer. TCRdb processed the multiplex PCR reads anew with MiXCR; each CDR3 protein has one entry. Among 320,000 or so distinct CDR3 sequences listed, about 62% were seen once.

The sample taken for sequencing was peripheral blood. This TCR came from a man aged 35 to 55 with primary liver carcinoma and hepatitis B virus infection. The V call is TRBV5-6, the J call TRBJ2-3; a weak D match, TRBD2 (5 bases). Written as DNA, the CDR3 is TGTGCCAGCATCTTGAGGGCTCCTCGAGGAGATACGCAGTATTTT. It codes for CASILRAPRGDTQYF. Combining the CDR3 with reference TRBV5-6 and TRBJ2-3 gives the whole variable domain DAGVTQSPTHLIKTRGQQVTLRCSPKSGHDTVSWYQQALGQGPQFIFQYYEEEERQRGNFPDRFSGHQFPNYSSELNVNALLLGDSALYLCASILRAPRGDTQYFGPGTRLTVL.